Sequencing of this T cell receptor beta chain was carried out in a study of TIL therapy for anti-PD-1-resistant metastatic lung cancer. For the study at large: By whole-exome sequencing, median non-synonymous tumor mutation burden was around 1.5 mutations per megabase.

Whole-study results and caveats: Compared with baseline intratumoral T cells, expanded TIL cultures were more clonal and less diverse (about 5.8% vs 31%). Many TIL product clones were absent from baseline tumor, suggesting clonal contraction.

The sample's time point: pre-treatment sample, taken before nivolumab and TIL therapy. Pleural nodules or supraclavicular lymph nodes made up most of the excised metastases sampled. Tumor harvest preceded PD-1/PD-L1 blockade, followed by nivolumab treatment. Comment on this clone: Its specificity is not known.

Sequencing used immunoSEQ v3. Profiling relied on immunoSEQ multiplex PCR, and the TCRdb table lists in-frame clones only, not all of them. Of about 100,000 clones listed, 50% to 70% are singletons. Trimming took 6 bases from V and 0 from J, leaving 15 bases between them. Looked up from germline, CDR1 is MNHNY and CDR2 is SVGAGI (reference sequence). This CDR3 has 15 residues. This receptor was identified in a person between 25 and 80 years old with non-small cell lung cancer. The V gene is TRBV6-6, the J gene TRBJ2-7; D perhaps matches TRBD2 (6 bases). The sample consisted of tumor tissue, taken at baseline. CDR3 sequence reads: CASRLISGGSYEQYF. The CDR3 DNA is TGTGCCAGCAGACTGATTAGCGGCGGCTCCTACGAGCAGTACTTC.